Presented here are 17 T cell receptor beta chains from one specimen sequenced in a study of blood T cell repertoires in COVID-19. Measured with immunoSEQ multiplex PCR; TCRdb has only the in-frame clones, and not every one. This sample carries 70,000 to 95,000 clones, more than 80% of them seen once, and the ten largest clones take 13%. Source material: peripheral blood. All receptors come from a human donor in a cohort sampled during active COVID-19.

The chain links TRBV5-1 to TRBJ2-1; 16 bases line up with TRBD2. This CDR3 is built from 17 residues. Germline-derived CDR1 and CDR2 are SGHRS and YFSETQ. The trim removed 4 bases at V and 8 bases at J, leaving 9 bases unmatched. The CDR3 DNA is TGCGCCAGCAGCCTCACGGGACTAGCGGGGGGGCAGGATGAGCAGTTCTTC. As protein: CASSLTGLAGGQDEQFF.

The chain employs TRBV25-1 and TRBJ1-6; D is undetermined. Germline lookup yields CDR1 MGHDK and CDR2 SYGVNS. V was trimmed by 5 bases and J by 2 bases, leaving 4 bases between them. The CDR3 sequence is 13 residues long. For the CDR3, the DNA is TGTGCCAGCAGTCTAGCCTATAATTCACCCCTCCACTTT. Encoded protein: CASSLAYNSPLHF.

The rearrangement uses TRBV7-2 and TRBJ2-5; the match to TRBD2 covers 10 bases. In germline, CDR1 is SGHTA, CDR2 FQGNSA. V lost 1 base, J lost 5 bases, and 13 bases stayed unmatched. This CDR3 has 18 amino acids. The CDR3 loop is CASSLVWDLAGAGETQYF. For the CDR3, the DNA is TGTGCCAGCAGCTTAGTGTGGGACCTAGCGGGGGCCGGGGAGACCCAGTACTTC.

The V and J genes are TRBV27 and TRBJ2-5, with 12 bases matching TRBD2. Germline V gene data show CDR1 as MNHEY and CDR2 as SMNVEV (reference sequence). Unmatched junction bases numbered 8, after V lost 5 bases and J lost 1 base. The CDR3 is 17 residues long. The CDR3 protein is CASSQLAGGPVQETQYF. The CDR3 DNA follows: TGTGCCAGCAGTCAACTAGCGGGGGGCCCGGTCCAAGAGACCCAGTACTTC.

The genes are TRBV11-2 and TRBJ2-7; 9 bases fit TRBD1. V trimming: 5 bases; J trimming: 7 bases; junction bases outside the gene matches: 6. The CDR3 spans 13 residues. Germline V gene lookup returns CDR1 SGHAT and CDR2 FQNNGV. The CDR3: CASSTGTGREQYF. The CDR3 coding sequence is TGTGCCAGCAGCACAGGGACAGGGAGGGAGCAGTACTTC.

The chain carries TRBV5-5 and TRBJ2-7, with 8 positions matching TRBD2. The CDR3 contains 12 residues. V lost 0 bases to trimming and J lost 9 bases; unmatched junction nucleotides: 2. Looked up from germline, CDR1 is SGHKS and CDR2 is YYEKEE (reference sequence). For the CDR3, the DNA is TGTGCCAGCAGCTTGGGTGCGGGGGGGCAGTACTTC. It codes for CASSLGAGGQYF.

This chain connects TRBV7-9 to TRBJ1-6; 7 bases align to TRBD1. The J segment lost 0 bases and the V segment lost 5 bases, leaving 4 bases of the junction unmatched. Germline V CDR1 and CDR2: SEHNR, FQNEAQ (reference sequence). This CDR3 is built from 16 residues. The CDR3, as DNA: TGTGCCAGCAGCACGACAGGGAGCTCCTATAATTCACCCCTCCACTTT. The encoded protein is CASSTTGSSYNSPLHF. The full variable domain, rest sourced from reference TRBV7-9 and TRBJ1-6, is DTGVSQNPRHKITKRGQNVTFRCDPISEHNRLYWYRQTLGQGPEFLTYFQNEAQLEKSRLLSDRFSAERPKGSFSTLEIQRTEQGDSAMYLCASSTTGSSYNSPLHFGNGTRLTVT.

The CDR3 DNA reads TGTGCCAGCAGCTTACAGTATAGCAATCAGCCCCAGCATTTT. Its translation is CASSLQYSNQPQHF. The V and J genes are TRBV7-9 and TRBJ1-5; no clear D gene. Germline values: CDR1 SEHNR, CDR2 FQNEAQ (reference sequence). This CDR3 is 14 amino acids long. The V and J ends lost 2 bases and 0 bases respectively, with 5 bases between them. The full variable domain, with the rest looked up from reference TRBV7-9 and TRBJ1-5, is DTGVSQNPRHKITKRGQNVTFRCDPISEHNRLYWYRQTLGQGPEFLTYFQNEAQLEKSRLLSDRFSAERPKGSFSTLEIQRTEQGDSAMYLCASSLQYSNQPQHFGDGTRLSIL.

This clone was observed a handful of times. V is TRBV10-3 and J is TRBJ1-5; D unresolved. The CDR3 has 14 amino acids. Trimming removed 3 bases from V and 4 bases from J, with 10 bases in between. CDR1 and CDR2 (germline): ENHRY, SYGVKD. DNA of the CDR3: TGTGCCATCAGTGATTATGGGAGAAATCAGCCCCAGCATTTT. This encodes CAISDYGRNQPQHF.

This chain connects TRBV2 to TRBJ1-5, with D maybe TRBD1 (6 bases). The CDR3 loop spans 16 amino acids. The V and J ends lost 5 bases and 1 base respectively, with 15 bases between them. CDR1 and CDR2 (germline): SNHLY, FYNNEI. CDR3 loop: CASSSGTSGSNQPQHF. CDR3 DNA: TGTGCCAGCAGTTCCGGGACATCAGGAAGCAATCAGCCCCAGCATTTT.

The chain is built from TRBV3-1 (or the pseudogene TRBV3-2) and TRBJ2-3, with TRBD2 as a possible D gene (6 bases). CDR3 length: 14 amino acids. The germline gives CDR1 LGHDT, CDR2 YNNKEL (reference sequence). V gave up 4 bases and J gave up 0 bases, with 8 bases separating them. CDR3 in amino acids: CASSLGLSTDTQYF. DNA of the CDR3: TGTGCCAGCAGCCTTGGACTAAGCACAGATACGCAGTATTTT.

The V gene is TRBV3-1 (or the pseudogene TRBV3-2), the J gene TRBJ2-1, with TRBD2 matching 11 bases. Looked up from germline, CDR1 is LGHDT and CDR2 is YNNKEL (reference sequence). Unmatched junction bases numbered 17, after V lost 1 base and J lost 9 bases. CDR3 length: 19 residues. CDR3 bases: TGTGCCAGCAGCCAAGTCTGGCCTAGCGGGGGGCCGAGGGTTTTTGAGCAGTTCTTC. It specifies CASSQVWPSGGPRVFEQFF.

The chain is built from TRBV27 and TRBJ1-4; possible D gene TRBD1, 5 bases. This CDR3 contains 17 residues. Trimming stripped 6 bases from V and 4 bases from J, with 21 bases between. CDR1 and CDR2 (germline): MNHEY, SMNVEV (reference sequence). CDR3 amino acids: CASSSGWGVGGNEKLFF. CDR3 coding DNA: TGTGCCAGCAGCTCCGGATGGGGGGTGGGGGGTAATGAAAAACTGTTTTTT.

The DNA of the CDR3 is TGTGCCAGCAGTGAAACGCTGACAGGGGGGGCGACCTACACCTTC. Encoded protein: CASSETLTGGATYTF. J is TRBJ1-2 and V is TRBV25-1; TRBD1 aligns across 9 bases. Trimming removed 2 bases from V and 10 bases from J; junction bases left unmatched: 11. Germline V gene data show CDR1 as MGHDK and CDR2 as SYGVNS. This CDR3 contains 15 residues.

V usage is TRBV7-2 and J usage is TRBJ2-3; weak D call: TRBD2 (5 bases). Germline V gene data show CDR1 as SGHTA and CDR2 as FQGNSA. The CDR3 sequence is 14 residues long. The V and J ends lost 3 bases and 3 bases respectively, with 10 bases between them. CDR3 nucleotide sequence: TGTGCCAGCAGCTTGGGCCTAGCAACAGATACGCAGTATTTT. Amino acid sequence: CASSLGLATDTQYF.

This chain connects TRBV18 to TRBJ1-4; the match to TRBD1 covers 7 bases. The CDR3 runs 16 residues. V dropped 3 bases and J dropped 0; count of bases not matched to a gene: 4. Germline lookup yields CDR1 KGHSH and CDR2 LQKENI. This chain's CDR3 is CASSPGQLATNEKLFF. The CDR3 DNA is TGTGCCAGCTCACCGGGACAGCTAGCAACTAATGAAAAACTGTTTTTT.

The chain recombines TRBV3-1 (or the pseudogene TRBV3-2) with TRBJ1-6; D is ambiguous. V lost 4 bases to trimming and J lost 0 bases, with 4 bases between them. Per the germline V gene, CDR1 is LGHDT and CDR2 is YNNKEL (reference sequence). The CDR3 loop spans 14 amino acids. The CDR3 protein is CASSPSSYNSPLHF. The CDR3 bases are TGTGCCAGCAGCCCGAGCTCCTATAATTCACCCCTCCACTTT.